The rows below give T cell receptor beta chains drawn from one sample of a study of blood T cell repertoires in COVID-19. The assay was immunoSEQ multiplex PCR, and TCRdb's table has in-frame clones only and misses some. The sample includes 240,000 or so clones, around 90% of them seen just once. Sequencing was carried out using peripheral blood. These receptor sequences come from a woman in her thirties with acute or convalescent COVID-19. Both conserved end residues are part of each CDR3. A D gene is named only where the DNA matches it firmly. Size tells how often a clone was seen (once, few, many) or the class of an expanded clone, and some rows leave it out.

D gene: TRBD2; CDR3 length: 15; J gene: TRBJ2-5; clone size: -; V gene: TRBV19; CDR3 protein: CASRGQREGRETQYF; CDR3 DNA: TGTGCCAGTAGAGGCCAGCGGGAGGGCCGGGAGACCCAGTACTTC
D gene: -; CDR3 length: 15; J gene: TRBJ1-5; clone size: -; V gene: TRBV7-9; CDR3 protein: CASSESGTFNQPQHF; CDR3 DNA: TGTGCCAGCAGCGAGTCCGGGACATTCAATCAGCCCCAGCATTTT
D gene: -; CDR3 length: 15; J gene: TRBJ1-5; clone size: -; V gene: TRBV10-2; CDR3 protein: CASRSTGQDYIPQHF; CDR3 DNA: TGCGCCAGCCGTAGCACGGGGCAGGACTACATCCCCCAGCATTTT
D gene: TRBD2; CDR3 length: 14; J gene: TRBJ2-7; clone size: -; V gene: TRBV27; CDR3 protein: CASSLSGNYYEQYF; CDR3 DNA: TGTGCCAGCAGTCTTAGCGGGAACTACTACGAGCAGTACTTC
D gene: -; CDR3 length: 11; J gene: TRBJ1-2; clone size: -; V gene: TRBV12-3/TRBV12-4; CDR3 protein: CASSSPEGYTF; CDR3 DNA: TGTGCCAGCAGTTCCCCGGAGGGCTACACCTTC
D gene: TRBD1; CDR3 length: 14; J gene: TRBJ2-5; clone size: -; V gene: TRBV10-3; CDR3 protein: CAISPGQGRETQYF; CDR3 DNA: TGTGCCATCAGCCCGGGACAGGGGAGGGAGACCCAGTACTTC
D gene: -; CDR3 length: 15; J gene: TRBJ1-5; clone size: -; V gene: TRBV19; CDR3 protein: CASSIQALDRQPQHF; CDR3 DNA: TGTGCCAGTAGTATCCAGGCTCTGGATAGACAGCCCCAGCATTTT
D gene: -; CDR3 length: 16; J gene: TRBJ2-1; clone size: once; V gene: TRBV9; CDR3 protein: CASSVGGRDASDEQFF; CDR3 DNA: TGTGCCAGCAGCGTAGGTGGGCGGGATGCTTCGGATGAGCAGTTCTTC
D gene: TRBD1; CDR3 length: 17; J gene: TRBJ2-1; clone size: -; V gene: TRBV9; CDR3 protein: CASSVEGWTGAYNEQFF; CDR3 DNA: TGTGCCAGCAGCGTAGAAGGATGGACAGGGGCCTACAATGAGCAGTTCTTC
D gene: TRBD1; CDR3 length: 16; J gene: TRBJ2-7; clone size: -; V gene: TRBV7-8; CDR3 protein: CASSPRLGTGYYEQYF; CDR3 DNA: TGTGCCAGCAGCCCCCGCCTTGGGACAGGATACTACGAGCAGTACTTC
D gene: -; CDR3 length: 15; J gene: TRBJ2-1; clone size: -; V gene: TRBV7-2; CDR3 protein: CASSFAGKGGDEQFF; CDR3 DNA: TGTGCCAGCAGCTTTGCGGGAAAAGGGGGGGATGAGCAGTTCTTC
D gene: TRBD1; CDR3 length: 15; J gene: TRBJ2-5; clone size: -; V gene: TRBV19; CDR3 protein: CASSIGRQGGETQYF; CDR3 DNA: TGTGCCAGTAGTATCGGTCGACAGGGTGGAGAGACCCAGTACTTC
D gene: TRBD1; CDR3 length: 16; J gene: TRBJ2-1; clone size: -; V gene: TRBV5-1; CDR3 protein: CASSTGGPRSYNEQFF; CDR3 DNA: TGCGCCAGCAGTACAGGGGGCCCTCGCTCCTACAATGAGCAGTTCTTC
D gene: -; CDR3 length: 14; J gene: TRBJ2-3; clone size: once; V gene: TRBV6-6; CDR3 protein: CASSSGGATRTQYF; CDR3 DNA: TGTGCCAGCAGTTCTGGCGGAGCCACTCGGACGCAGTATTTT